This T cell receptor (beta chain) was recorded in a study of blood T cell repertoires in COVID-19. Study in general: Spain, Italy and the United States supplied samples that represented acute and convalescent COVID-19. In each case, the material was cDNA or gDNA derived from T cells, B-cell-depleted T cells, or PBMCs.

As handled by the study authors: Reference gene primer amplification gave estimated nucleated cell counts. The data were produced by immunoSEQ multiplex PCR, yet TCRdb's version contains in-frame clones alone and is incomplete. V, J and clone size are taken as reported in that table, and D and trimming were inferred from the DNA itself. The repertoire consists of 84,000 or so clones, with 80% to 95% occurring once and the leading ten covering nearly 6.5%. The CDR3 length is 16 residues. CDR1 is SGHTA, CDR2 FQGNSA, per germline. V shed 5 bases, J shed 4 bases, and the junction held 8 bases outside the gene matches.

This chain connects TRBV7-2 to TRBJ2-7, with 13 positions matching TRBD2. The source of this sequence is a woman between 55 and 75 years old with active COVID-19. Sequencing was carried out using peripheral blood. CDR3 nucleotides: TGTGCCAGCAGCACGAGCGGACTAGCGGGGGTTTACGAGCAGTACTTC. It yields the protein CASSTSGLAGVYEQYF.